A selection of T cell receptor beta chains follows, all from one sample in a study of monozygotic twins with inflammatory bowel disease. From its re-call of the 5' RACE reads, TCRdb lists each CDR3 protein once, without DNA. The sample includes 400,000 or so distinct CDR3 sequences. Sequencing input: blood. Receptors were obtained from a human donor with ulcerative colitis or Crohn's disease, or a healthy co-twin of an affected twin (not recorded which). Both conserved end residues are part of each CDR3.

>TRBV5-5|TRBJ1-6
CASSPNTGNSPLHF
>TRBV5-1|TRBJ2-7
CASSSPGQAPYEQYF
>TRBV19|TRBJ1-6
CASSITQGDWKSPLHF
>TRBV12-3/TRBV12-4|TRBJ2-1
CASSGLRNDNEQFF
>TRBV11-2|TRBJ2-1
CASSLEAAPINEQFF
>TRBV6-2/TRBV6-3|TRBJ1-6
CASSYSSNRPGSSYNSPLHF
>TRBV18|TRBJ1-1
CASSPGQFMNTEAFF
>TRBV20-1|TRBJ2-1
CSARDRVSYNEQFF
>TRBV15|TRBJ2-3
CATSRPGTSGRAMQYF
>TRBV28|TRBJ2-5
CASSLGGGAGGETQYF
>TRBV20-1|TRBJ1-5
CSAPPGQGNQPQHF
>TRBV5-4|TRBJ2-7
CASSFQDRGYEQYF
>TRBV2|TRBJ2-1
CASSDGTSGYNEQFF
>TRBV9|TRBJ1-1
CASSAPGLKNTEAFF
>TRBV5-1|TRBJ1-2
CASSRDLYGYTF
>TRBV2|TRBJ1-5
CASRQERQPQHF
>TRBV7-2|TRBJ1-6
CASSLEGWTLHF
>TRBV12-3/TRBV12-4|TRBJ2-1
CASSPSVNEQFF
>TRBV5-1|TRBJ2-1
CASSLGLAGLSYNEQFF
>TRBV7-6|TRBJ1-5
CASSPSATAPQHF
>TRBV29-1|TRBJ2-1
CSVEVPSGGEPSGNDAFF
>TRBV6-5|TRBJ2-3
CASRRASTDTQYF
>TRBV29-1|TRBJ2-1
CSVEYGAVVNEQFF
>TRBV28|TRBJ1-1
CASRPQGVIAEAFF
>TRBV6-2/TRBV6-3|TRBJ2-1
CAGSSPGTVILEQFF
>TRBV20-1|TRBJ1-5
CSARGTGNNQPQHF
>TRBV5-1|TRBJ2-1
CASSSGGRDYNEQFF
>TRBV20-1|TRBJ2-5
CSARSDQETQYF
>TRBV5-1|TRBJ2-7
CASRLEEGAPNYEQYF
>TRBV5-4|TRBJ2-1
CASSTFGTFNNEQFF
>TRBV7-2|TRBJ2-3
CASSSSGRVTDTQYF
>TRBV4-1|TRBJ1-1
CASSQESGGRTEAFF
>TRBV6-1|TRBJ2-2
CASSEALAGGPHGELFF
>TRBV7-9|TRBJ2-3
CASSHSGQRGTLDTQYF
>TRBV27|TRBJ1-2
CASSPDSGNYGYTF
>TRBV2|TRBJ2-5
CATGAYGAMETQYF
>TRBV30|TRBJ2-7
CAWNPGLAGEQYF
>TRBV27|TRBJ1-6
CASSYREHNSPLHF
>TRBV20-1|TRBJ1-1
CSAFQDPNTEAFF
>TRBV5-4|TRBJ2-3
CASSLRSFSLTDTQYF
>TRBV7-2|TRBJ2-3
CASSDYNTDTQYF
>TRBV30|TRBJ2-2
CAWSLAGANTGELFF
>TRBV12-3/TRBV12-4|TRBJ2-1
CASSLGLAGISYNEQFF